Listed below are T cell receptor beta chains from one sample, sequenced in a study of shared clonotypes between healthy human individuals. The table came from immunoSEQ multiplex PCR; TCRdb's copy has only in-frame clones and leaves some out. The sample has about 590,000 clones, nearly 97% seen once; the top ten hold about 0.11%. The sample consisted of naive CD8+ T cells sorted from blood. The origin of the receptors is a woman aged 25-40 years in good health. The CDR3 runs from the conserved cysteine through the conserved F or W. Fields, in order: V gene, CDR3 protein.

TRBV4-1 | CASSQDRRRLAGAHTGELFF
TRBV29-1 | CSVEIAGVNYGYTF
TRBV28 | CASTLTSGSVYHGYEQYF
TRBV7-9 | CASSFGYNEQFF
TRBV7-9 | CASSGTGGSHQPQHF
TRBV4-1 | CASSQPQGGRAATYNEQFF
TRBV27 | CASTWTGAYNEQFF
TRBV15 | CATSRDRSYGYTF
TRBV25-1 | CASSEWRGSNEQFF
TRBV27 | CASSLVGNAYEQYF
TRBV2 | CASSEEEETTSSYEQYF
TRBV6-5 | CASSYSDTQYF
TRBV10-1 | CASSSGYNTGELFF